The 30 T cell receptor beta chains listed next were all sequenced from one sample in a study of T cell responses to AZD1222 COVID-19 vaccine. Sequencing used immunoSEQ multiplex PCR; TCRdb keeps in-frame clones, though not all of them. The table shows about 200,000 clones, with 85% to 95% occurring only once. The sample consisted of peripheral blood, taken 28 days after the second AZD1222 dose. The receptors were gathered from an adult who received the AZD1222 COVID-19 vaccine.

The chain combines TRBV18 with TRBJ2-3; tentatively, D is TRBD1 (6 bases). Germline-derived CDR1 and CDR2 are KGHSH and LQKENI. V shed 6 bases and J shed 3 bases, with 16 bases lying between them. The CDR3 contains 15 residues. The CDR3 protein is CASSPQETGTDTQYF. CDR3 sequence (DNA): TGTGCCAGCTCTCCCCAAGAGACAGGTACAGATACGCAGTATTTT.

J is TRBJ1-3 and V is TRBV7-9, with TRBD1 identical over 7 bases. J lost 8 bases, V lost 1 base, and 20 bases had no gene match. Per the germline V gene, CDR1 is SEHNR and CDR2 is FQNEAQ (reference sequence). This CDR3 has 19 residues. The CDR3 loop reads CASSLGWGTGARRPDTIYF. The DNA of the CDR3 is TGTGCCAGCAGCTTAGGTTGGGGCACAGGGGCCCGAAGGCCGGACACCATATATTTT.

V is TRBV28 and J is TRBJ1-3, with D possibly matching TRBD1 (5 bases). The length of the CDR3 is 15 residues. The V gene's germline CDR1 is MDHEN and CDR2 SYDVKM. Trimming stripped 3 bases from V and 3 bases from J, with 12 bases between. CDR3 residues: CASSFGGFGGNTIYF. The CDR3 DNA is TGTGCCAGCAGTTTTGGGGGGTTTGGTGGAAACACCATATATTTT.

The V call is TRBV15, the J call TRBJ1-3, with unresolved D. V lost 1 base, J lost 0 bases, and 7 bases lay in between. This CDR3 is built from 15 residues. Germline V gene data show CDR1 as LNHNV and CDR2 as YYDKDF (reference sequence). In DNA form, the CDR3 reads TGTGCCACCAGCAGAGGTGGCATCTCTGGAAACACCATATATTTT. Amino acids: CATSRGGISGNTIYF. Full variable domain (remainder filled in from reference TRBV15 and TRBJ1-3): DAMVIQNPRYQVTQFGKPVTLSCSQTLNHNVMYWYQQKSSQAPKLLFHYYDKDFNNEADTPDNFQSRRPNTSFCFLDIRSPGLGDTAMYLCATSRGGISGNTIYFGEGSWLTVV.

V and J are TRBV4-1 and TRBJ1-4, with D uncertain. Germline V gene data show CDR1 as MGHRA and CDR2 as YSYEKL. Between the trimmed V and J ends, which lost 1 base and 3 bases, there was a span of 6 bases. CDR3 length equals 14 residues. The CDR3 nucleotides read TGCGCCAGCAGCCAAGGGGCGTCTAATGAAAAACTGTTTTTT. Its translation: CASSQGASNEKLFF.

The V call is TRBV30, the J call TRBJ1-3, with a tentative D call TRBD1 (5 bases). This CDR3 is 14 amino acids long. The germline V gene encodes CDR1 GTSNPN and CDR2 SVGIG (reference sequence). V dropped 3 bases and J dropped 2 bases, with 11 bases sitting between them. CDR3 DNA sequence: TGTGCCTGGAGAGGCAGGGAAGCTGGAAACACCATATATTTT. It is translated as CAWRGREAGNTIYF.

The chain carries TRBV7-6 and TRBJ1-6; 7 bases are a match to TRBD1. V shed 5 bases and J 5 bases; nucleotides not matched to a gene: 9. The CDR3 runs 16 residues. Germline V CDR1 and CDR2: SGHVS, FNYEAQ. CDR3 DNA: TGTGCCAGCAGCCAACTTCCCGGGACAGATAATTCACCCCTCCACTTT. This gives the protein CASSQLPGTDNSPLHF.

The V and J genes are TRBV9 and TRBJ2-3, with 7 bases lining up with TRBD2. V shed 2 bases and J 11 bases; nucleotides not matched to a gene: 11. Germline CDR1 and CDR2: SGDLS and YYNGEE. The CDR3 runs 14 residues. CDR3 residues: CASSVGTTIFMQYF. The DNA of the CDR3 is TGTGCCAGCAGCGTTGGGACTACAATCTTTATGCAGTATTTT.

This rearrangement joins TRBV7-2 to TRBJ2-7; a possible D gene is TRBD2 (6 bases). The CDR3 is made up of 13 amino acids. From germline, CDR1 is SGHTA and CDR2 FQGNSA. Trimming shortened V by 2 bases and J by 3 bases, and 8 bases separated the two germline ends. The CDR3 spells CASSLWRDYEQYF. CDR3 DNA: TGTGCCAGCAGCTTATGGCGGGACTACGAGCAGTACTTC.

The V and J genes are TRBV6-5 and TRBJ2-7; maybe TRBD1 (5 bases). Per germline, CDR1 MNHEY and CDR2 SVGAGI. The germline V and J ends were trimmed by 8 bases and 2 bases, with 19 bases remaining between them. The CDR3 length is 15 residues. In DNA form, the CDR3 reads TGTGCCAGCTCCTTTGGGTTGGGGCCCGCCTACGAGCAGTACTTC. Amino acid sequence: CASSFGLGPAYEQYF.

The chain couples TRBV2 to TRBJ1-1; D remains unclear. The germline V gene encodes CDR1 SNHLY and CDR2 FYNNEI. V was shortened by 5 bases and J by 1 base, with 11 bases between the two germline ends. There are 14 residues in the CDR3. The CDR3 is CASSMGITNTEAFF. In DNA form, the CDR3 reads TGTGCCAGCAGTATGGGAATAACGAACACTGAAGCTTTCTTT.

The CDR3 nucleotides read TGCGCCAGCACGGAACCAGGGGACATTCAGTACTTC. Translated: CASTEPGDIQYF. The rearrangement joins TRBV5-1 to TRBJ2-4, with D tentatively TRBD1 (6 bases). The CDR3 has 12 residues. Trimming removed 6 bases at V and 8 bases at J, with 12 bases between. The germline CDR1 and CDR2 sequences are SGHRS and YFSETQ.

This clone was seen a handful of times. The chain carries TRBV7-3 and TRBJ1-1; 9 nucleotides match TRBD1. CDR3 length equals 14 residues. The J segment lost 1 base and the V segment lost 5 bases, leaving 2 bases of the junction unmatched. From germline, CDR1 is SGHTA and CDR2 FQGTGA. For the CDR3, the DNA is TGTGCCAGCAGCGTGGGACAGGGGAACACTGAAGCTTTCTTT. It is translated as CASSVGQGNTEAFF.

The genes are TRBV19 and TRBJ1-1, with D unresolved. The CDR3 runs 14 residues. Germline V gene data show CDR1 as LNHDA and CDR2 as SQIVND (reference sequence). Trimming cost V 3 bases and J 3 bases, with 11 bases left between them. The CDR3 DNA reads TGTGCCAGTAGTATCTCCCACAGTTACACTGAAGCTTTCTTT. Protein: CASSISHSYTEAFF.

The J gene is TRBJ1-6, the V gene TRBV7-9; TRBD1 might be the D (5 bases). The germline gives CDR1 SEHNR, CDR2 FQNEAQ (reference sequence). The V end was cut by 6 bases, the J end by 5 bases, with 11 bases between. The CDR3 totals 14 residues. In DNA form, the CDR3 reads TGTGCCAGCAGACAGCAGGGACATAATTCACCCCTCCACTTT. This sequence encodes CASRQQGHNSPLHF.

This chain connects TRBV10-3 to TRBJ1-1; D unclear. Per germline, CDR1 ENHRY and CDR2 SYGVKD. This CDR3 comprises 16 residues. With 3 bases removed from V and 4 bases from J, the gap between germline ends came to 18 bases. CDR3 sequence (DNA): TGTGCCATCAGTGATACAAGAAGGAGACGTGGCACTGAAGCTTTCTTT. As protein: CAISDTRRRRGTEAFF.

V gene TRBV27 combines with J gene TRBJ1-2; no firm D call. CDR1 is MNHEY and CDR2 is SMNVEV in the germline V gene (reference sequence). V was trimmed by 3 bases and J by 9 bases, leaving 11 bases between them. The CDR3 sequence is 12 residues long. The CDR3 is CASSFGGLRYTF. The CDR3, as DNA: TGTGCCAGCAGTTTTGGCGGTTTGCGCTACACCTTC.

This chain joins TRBV18 and TRBJ2-7; 7 bases line up with TRBD1. Per the germline V gene, CDR1 is KGHSH and CDR2 is LQKENI. This CDR3 is built from 14 residues. V dropped 3 bases and J dropped 2; count of bases not matched to a gene: 4. In DNA, the CDR3 is TGTGCCAGCTCACCCCCGGGACAGCCCTACGAGCAGTACTTC. Its translation: CASSPPGQPYEQYF.

The CDR3 nucleotides are TGTGCCTCGGCCTGGGGAGATGAAAAACTGTTTTTT. This codes for CASAWGDEKLFF. The J gene is TRBJ1-4, the V gene TRBV30; D is unresolved. The length of the CDR3 is 12 residues. V lost 7 bases to trimming and J lost 6 bases, with 12 bases between them. Germline CDR1 GTSNPN, CDR2 SVGIG (reference sequence).

The V call is TRBV3-1 (or the pseudogene TRBV3-2), the J call TRBJ1-1; D unclear. The CDR3 runs to 12 residues. Germline assignment: CDR1 LGHDT and CDR2 YNNKEL (reference sequence). With 0 bases removed from V and 3 bases from J, the gap between germline ends came to 2 bases. DNA for the CDR3: TGTGCCAGCAGCCAAGAATACACTGAAGCTTTCTTT. Residues: CASSQEYTEAFF.

The chain uses TRBV29-1 and TRBJ2-5, with D maybe TRBD1 (5 bases). CDR3 length: 12 amino acids. Trimming removed 3 bases at V and 3 bases at J, with 8 bases between. Germline V lookup: CDR1 SQVTM, CDR2 ANQGSEA. The DNA of the CDR3 is TGCAGCGTTGACGGCAGGGAAGAGACCCAGTACTTC. It codes for CSVDGREETQYF.

The J gene is TRBJ1-1, the V gene TRBV10-3, with 11 bases that match TRBD1. The CDR3 has 13 amino acids. Germline CDR1 reads ENHRY; CDR2 reads SYGVKD. After removal of 8 bases from V and 1 base from J, the junction contained 0 bases not matched to a gene. Here the CDR3 reads CAIGQGANTEAFF. DNA for the CDR3: TGTGCCATCGGACAGGGGGCGAACACTGAAGCTTTCTTT.

The rearrangement joins TRBV14 to TRBJ2-5; 7 bases match TRBD2. This CDR3 is 18 amino acids long. The V segment lost 4 bases and the J segment 1 base; nucleotides outside the gene matches: 15. Germline V gives CDR1 SGHDN, CDR2 FVKESK. CDR3 in DNA: TGTGCCAGCAGCCCTCGAGTTCGGGCTAGCGGACTCCAAGAGACCCAGTACTTC. This sequence encodes CASSPRVRASGLQETQYF.

The V and J genes are TRBV3-1 (or the pseudogene TRBV3-2) and TRBJ2-1, with D possibly called TRBD1 or TRBD2 (6 bases each). V gave up 6 bases and J gave up 4 bases, with 16 bases separating them. Germline CDR1 is LGHDT and CDR2 is YNNKEL (reference sequence). The CDR3 covers 15 residues. This CDR3 reads CASSLPGGGYNEQFF. For the CDR3, the DNA is TGTGCCAGCAGTCTCCCCGGAGGGGGGTACAATGAGCAGTTCTTC.

V is TRBV19 and J is TRBJ1-5; weak D call: TRBD1 (5 bases). This CDR3 has 15 amino acids. CDR1 and CDR2 from the germline V gene are LNHDA and SQIVND (reference sequence). Trimming cost V 3 bases and J 9 bases, with 18 bases left between them. CDR3 loop: CASSIRGTQVWPQHF. CDR3 sequence (DNA): TGTGCCAGTAGTATTAGAGGGACTCAAGTGTGGCCCCAGCATTTT.

The chain is built from TRBV11-2 and TRBJ2-5; 9 bases fit TRBD2. Germline values: CDR1 SGHAT, CDR2 FQNNGV. There are 16 residues in the CDR3. J was trimmed by 5 bases and V by 1 base; bases with no gene match: 8. The CDR3 coding sequence is TGTGCCAGCAGCTTAGGTTCAAGCGGGGGGATGGAGACCCAGTACTTC. Its translation is CASSLGSSGGMETQYF.

The chain couples TRBV7-2 to TRBJ2-3; TRBD2 aligns across 11 bases. Germline loops: CDR1 SGHTA, CDR2 FQGNSA. Trimming cost V 0 bases and J 2 bases; bases outside gene matches: 1. The CDR3 loop spans 16 amino acids. CDR3 DNA: TGTGCCAGCAGCTTAGCTAGCGGGGGGGCCACAGATACGCAGTATTTT. Translating it yields CASSLASGGATDTQYF.

The V gene is TRBV28, the J gene TRBJ2-1; 9 bases are shared with TRBD2. The CDR3 is 15 residues long. Germline V gene lookup returns CDR1 MDHEN and CDR2 SYDVKM. V was clipped by 5 bases and J by 8 bases; unmatched bases: 10. CDR3 nucleotides: TGTGCCAGCAGTACCGCCGGGACTAGCACGTATGAGCAGTTCTTC. Its translation: CASSTAGTSTYEQFF.

The chain carries TRBV5-1 and TRBJ1-1; D is perhaps TRBD1 (5 bases). The germline CDR1 and CDR2 sequences are SGHRS and YFSETQ. V was trimmed by 0 bases and J by 1 base, leaving 7 bases between them. The CDR3 totals 14 residues. Written as DNA, the CDR3 is TGCGCCAGCAGCTTGGTCGGACAGAACACTGAAGCTTTCTTT. Its protein is CASSLVGQNTEAFF.

The V gene is TRBV7-2, the J gene TRBJ1-1; no clear D gene. V shed 6 bases and J shed 8 bases, with 13 bases lying between them. Germline lookup yields CDR1 SGHTA and CDR2 FQGNSA. The CDR3 is 12 residues long. The CDR3 spells CASSVPIPEAFF. The CDR3 coding sequence is TGTGCCAGCAGTGTCCCTATCCCCGAAGCTTTCTTT.